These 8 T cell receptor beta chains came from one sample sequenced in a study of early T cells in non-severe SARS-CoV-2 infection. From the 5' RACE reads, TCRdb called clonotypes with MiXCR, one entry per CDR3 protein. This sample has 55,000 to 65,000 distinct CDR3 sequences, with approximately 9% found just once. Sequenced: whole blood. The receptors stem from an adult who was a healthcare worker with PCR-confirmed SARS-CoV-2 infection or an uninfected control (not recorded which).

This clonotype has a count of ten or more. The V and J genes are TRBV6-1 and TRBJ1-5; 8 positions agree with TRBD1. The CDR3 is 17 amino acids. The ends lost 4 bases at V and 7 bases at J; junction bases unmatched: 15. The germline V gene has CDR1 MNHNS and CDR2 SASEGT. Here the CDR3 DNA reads TGTGCCAGCAGTGCCTCACGGTTCACCGGGACAGGCCAGCCCCAGCATTTT. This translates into CASSASRFTGTGQPQHF.

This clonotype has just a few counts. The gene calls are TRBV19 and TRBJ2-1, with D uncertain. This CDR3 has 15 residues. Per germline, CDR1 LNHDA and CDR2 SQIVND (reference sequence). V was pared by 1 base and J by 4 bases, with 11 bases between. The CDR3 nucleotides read TGTGCCAGTAGTATAGTGGGCAGGCGGTACAATGAGCAGTTCTTC. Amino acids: CASSIVGRRYNEQFF.

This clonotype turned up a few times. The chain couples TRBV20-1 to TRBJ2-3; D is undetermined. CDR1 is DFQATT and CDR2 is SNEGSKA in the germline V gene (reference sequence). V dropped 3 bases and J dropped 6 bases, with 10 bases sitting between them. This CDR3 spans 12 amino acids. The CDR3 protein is CSARSVEDTQYF. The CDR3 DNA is TGCAGTGCTAGGTCGGTCGAGGATACGCAGTATTTT.

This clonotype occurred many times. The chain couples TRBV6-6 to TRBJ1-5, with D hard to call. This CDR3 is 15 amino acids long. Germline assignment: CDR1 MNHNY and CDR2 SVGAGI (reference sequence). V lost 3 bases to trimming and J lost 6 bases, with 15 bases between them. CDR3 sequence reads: CASSYGQSVSQPQHF. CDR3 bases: TGTGCCAGCAGTTATGGGCAGTCCGTCAGTCAGCCCCAGCATTTT.

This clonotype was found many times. CDR3 nucleotide sequence: TGCAGCGTTCGGTCTAGCGGAAGCACAGATACGCAGTATTTT. This codes for CSVRSSGSTDTQYF. The chain links TRBV29-1 to TRBJ2-3, with 7 positions matching TRBD2. J lost 0 bases, V lost 5 bases, and 5 bases had no gene match. Germline CDR1 SQVTM, CDR2 ANQGSEA. This CDR3 contains 14 residues.

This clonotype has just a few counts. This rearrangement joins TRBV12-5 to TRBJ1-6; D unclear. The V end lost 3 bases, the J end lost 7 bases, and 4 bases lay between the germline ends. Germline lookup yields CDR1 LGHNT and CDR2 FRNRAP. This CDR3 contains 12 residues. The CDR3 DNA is TGTGCTAGTGGTTTTGAAAATTCACCCCTCCACTTT. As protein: CASGFENSPLHF.

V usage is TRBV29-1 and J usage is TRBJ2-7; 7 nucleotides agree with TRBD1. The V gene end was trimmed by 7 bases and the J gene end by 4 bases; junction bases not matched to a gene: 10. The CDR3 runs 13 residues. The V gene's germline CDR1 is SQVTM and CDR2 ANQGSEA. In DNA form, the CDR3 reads TGCAGCGCCCGGACAGGCCGGGGATACGAGCAGTACTTC. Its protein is CSARTGRGYEQYF.

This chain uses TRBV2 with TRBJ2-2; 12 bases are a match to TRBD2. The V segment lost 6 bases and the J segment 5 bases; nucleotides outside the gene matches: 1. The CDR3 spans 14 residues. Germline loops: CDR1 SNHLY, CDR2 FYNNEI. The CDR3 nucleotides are TGTGCCAGCAGCGGGACTAGCGGGACCGGGGAGCTGTTTTTT. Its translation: CASSGTSGTGELFF.